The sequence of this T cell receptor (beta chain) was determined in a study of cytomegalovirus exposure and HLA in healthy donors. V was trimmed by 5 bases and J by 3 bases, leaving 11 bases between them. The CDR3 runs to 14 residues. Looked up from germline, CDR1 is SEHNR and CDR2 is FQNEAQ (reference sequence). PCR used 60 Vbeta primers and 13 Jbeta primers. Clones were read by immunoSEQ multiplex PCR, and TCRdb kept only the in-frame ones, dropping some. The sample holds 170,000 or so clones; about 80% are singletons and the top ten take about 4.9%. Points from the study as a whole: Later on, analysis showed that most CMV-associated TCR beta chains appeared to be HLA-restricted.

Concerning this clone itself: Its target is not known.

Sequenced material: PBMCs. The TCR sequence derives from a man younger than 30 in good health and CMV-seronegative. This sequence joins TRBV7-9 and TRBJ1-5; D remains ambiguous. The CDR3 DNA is TGTGCCAGCAGCCCCGGACGGGACAATCAGCCCCAGCATTTT. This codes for CASSPGRDNQPQHF.